This T cell receptor (beta chain) was profiled in a study of PD-1 blockade in classical Hodgkin lymphoma. CDR1 and CDR2 (germline): KGHSH, LQKENI. With 0 bases removed from V and 3 bases from J, the gap between germline ends came to 3 bases. The CDR3 totals 13 residues. Each patient's relapse followed autologous stem cell transplantation, and brentuximab vedotin exposure varied. The table came from immunoSEQ multiplex PCR; TCRdb's copy has only in-frame clones and leaves some out. The sample includes about 110,000 clones, around 89% of them seen just once. This TCR derives from a human donor with classical Hodgkin lymphoma. Sample: peripheral blood mononuclear cells (PBMCs), taken before the second cycle of nivolumab. The V gene is TRBV18, the J gene TRBJ2-1, with unresolved D. CDR3 amino acids: CASSPPSYNEQFF. The CDR3 nucleotides read TGTGCCAGCTCACCACCCAGCTACAATGAGCAGTTCTTC.